One and the same sample provided the 30 T cell receptor beta chains below, sequenced in a study of identical twins. A single record per CDR3 protein comes from TCRdb applying MiXCR to the 5' RACE reads. The sample comprises 1.5 million to 2 million distinct CDR3 sequences, 32% of which are singletons, and 0.27% rests with the top ten. The sequencing input was cord blood. The receptors come from a newborn girl in good health.

The chain recombines TRBV20-1 with TRBJ2-3, with 8 bases lining up with TRBD2. V was clipped by 0 bases and J by 3 bases; unmatched bases: 8. CDR1 is DFQATT, CDR2 SNEGSKA, per germline (reference sequence). The CDR3 loop spans 16 amino acids. The CDR3 DNA follows: TGCAGTGCTAGAGATCGGTATGGCGGGGGGACAGATACGCAGTATTTT. This codes for CSARDRYGGGTDTQYF.

The chain joins TRBV2 to TRBJ2-3, with 8 bases lining up with TRBD2. CDR3 length: 16 amino acids. The ends lost 6 bases at V and 2 bases at J; junction bases unmatched: 10. The V gene's germline CDR1 is SNHLY and CDR2 FYNNEI. CDR3 sequence reads: CASSPSGGLATDTQYF. CDR3 nucleotide sequence: TGTGCCAGCAGCCCCTCGGGGGGGCTTGCCACAGATACGCAGTATTTT.

The chain carries TRBV7-6 and TRBJ1-1; TRBD1 might be the D (5 bases). CDR1 is SGHVS and CDR2 is FNYEAQ in the germline V gene. Trimming pared 1 base from V and 8 bases from J, leaving 14 bases between. The CDR3 sequence is 14 residues long. The CDR3 nucleotides read TGTGCCAGCAGCTTAGTTCCAGGGCAACCAGAAGCTTTCTTT. This translates into CASSLVPGQPEAFF.

The chain carries TRBV5-8 and TRBJ2-5, with TRBD1 identical over 9 bases. This CDR3 has 14 residues. CDR1 and CDR2 from the germline V gene are SGHTS and YDEGEE. V was clipped by 2 bases and J by 11 bases; unmatched bases: 10. CDR3 in amino acids: CASSLGQGFLGQYF. In DNA form, the CDR3 reads TGTGCCAGCAGCTTAGGACAGGGGTTCCTCGGGCAGTACTTC.

The rearrangement uses TRBV28 and TRBJ2-5, with 7 bases fitting TRBD1. This CDR3 has 15 amino acids. The junction had 20 bases not matched to a gene; V was cut back by 6 bases and J by 13 bases. Per the germline V gene, CDR1 is MDHEN and CDR2 is SYDVKM. This chain's CDR3 is CASSPPGTVNYERYF. The DNA for the CDR3 is TGTGCCAGCAGCCCCCCTGGGACAGTTAACTACGAGCGGTACTTC. Filled out from reference TRBV28 and TRBJ2-5, the complete variable domain reads DVKVTQSSRYLVKRTGEKVFLECVQDMDHENMFWYRQDPGLGLRLIYFSYDVKMKEKGDIPEGYSVSREKKERFSLILESASTNQTSMYLCASSPPGTVNYERYFGPGTRLLVL.

V usage is TRBV7-8 and J usage is TRBJ2-1; maybe TRBD2 (6 bases). CDR1 and CDR2 from the germline V gene are SGHVS and FQNEAQ. V lost 2 bases and J 8 bases, leaving 16 bases between the germline ends. CDR3 length: 15 residues. CDR3 loop: CASSLPGEVLDEQFF. As DNA, the CDR3 is TGTGCCAGCAGCTTACCGGGGGAGGTACTGGATGAGCAGTTCTTC.

This clonotype was picked up a small number of times. The chain links TRBV15 to TRBJ2-4; 7 bases map to TRBD1. Germline assignment: CDR1 LNHNV and CDR2 YYDKDF (reference sequence). The CDR3 has 16 residues. V lost 2 bases and J lost 2; bases outside the gene matches: 6. CDR3 region: CATSRLPTGTKNIQYF. CDR3 bases: TGTGCCACCAGCAGATTACCGACAGGGACCAAAAACATTCAGTACTTC.

The chain recombines TRBV10-3 with TRBJ2-1, with D possibly matching TRBD1 (7 bases). Trimming took off 10 bases at V and 5 bases at J, with 15 bases between the two ends. Germline CDR1 and CDR2: ENHRY and SYGVKD. CDR3 length: 13 residues. CDR3 bases: TGTGCCACAGGGGGGACTGGAGACAATGAGCAGTTCTTC. Its translation is CATGGTGDNEQFF.

V usage is TRBV19 and J usage is TRBJ1-5; weak D call: TRBD1 (6 bases). The CDR3 contains 15 residues. Germline loops: CDR1 LNHDA, CDR2 SQIVND (reference sequence). V was clipped by 6 bases and J by 3 bases, with 15 bases between them. CDR3 nucleotide sequence: TGTGCCAGTAGAATGGGGGGCCCGCCCAATCAGCCCCAGCATTTT. It translates to CASRMGGPPNQPQHF.

This clonotype was observed a handful of times. This rearrangement joins TRBV2 to TRBJ2-3; 8 bases align to TRBD2. Germline V lookup: CDR1 SNHLY, CDR2 FYNNEI. The J segment lost 3 bases and the V segment lost 8 bases, leaving 10 bases of the junction unmatched. The CDR3 extends over 15 amino acids. Here the CDR3 DNA reads TGTGCCAGCCGGCGGGCGAGCGGGGGTACAGATACGCAGTATTTT. Translated: CASRRASGGTDTQYF.

This chain uses TRBV20-1 with TRBJ1-1; TRBD1 might be the D (6 bases). The V and J ends lost 4 bases and 8 bases respectively, with 11 bases between them. Germline assignment: CDR1 DFQATT and CDR2 SNEGSKA (reference sequence). The CDR3 spans 11 residues. The CDR3 DNA is TGCAGTGCTACAGGGGATCGGGAAGCTTTCTTT. Amino acid sequence: CSATGDREAFF.

This sequence joins TRBV6-2 or TRBV6-3 and TRBJ1-2; 7 bases agree with TRBD1. Trimming cost V 8 bases and J 2 bases; bases outside gene matches: 8. CDR3 size: 14 residues. CDR1 and CDR2 (germline): MNHEY, SVGEGT. The CDR3 nucleotides are TGTGCCAGCGGTCGGGACAGCTTCAACTATGGCTACACCTTC. Amino acids: CASGRDSFNYGYTF.

V gene TRBV4-2 combines with J gene TRBJ2-5; 10 positions match TRBD2. The CDR3 extends over 16 amino acids. Germline CDR1 LGHNA, CDR2 YNFKEQ. V was clipped by 1 base and J by 11 bases; unmatched bases: 13. The CDR3 loop reads CASSQGWASGSDEQYF. In DNA form, the CDR3 reads TGTGCCAGCAGCCAAGGATGGGCTAGCGGGAGCGATGAGCAGTACTTC.

This clonotype was found a few times. A clone one base away is much larger, so this may be a read error. V gene TRBV3-1 combines with J gene TRBJ2-3; no firm D call. With 1 base removed from V and 5 bases from J, the gap between germline ends came to 4 bases. CDR3 size: 12 residues. Germline assignment: CDR1 LGHDT and CDR2 YNNKEL (reference sequence). The DNA of the CDR3 is TGTGCCAGCAGCCAAGGGCAAGATACGCAGTATTTT. Translating it yields CASSQGQDTQYF.

The chain carries TRBV7-9 and TRBJ2-1, with 12 bases aligning to TRBD2. The V gene's germline CDR1 is SEHNR and CDR2 FQNEAQ (reference sequence). The V segment lost 1 base and the J segment 6 bases; nucleotides outside the gene matches: 7. CDR3 size: 17 residues. The CDR3 region has the DNA TGTGCCAGCAGCTTAGGCCCGTCTAGCGGGGGGGCCAATGAGCAGTTCTTC. It is translated as CASSLGPSSGGANEQFF.

This clonotype was counted a few times. The chain recombines TRBV24-1 with TRBJ2-3; TRBD1 might be the D (6 bases). This CDR3 comprises 16 residues. V dropped 6 bases and J dropped 6 bases, with 21 bases sitting between them. From germline, CDR1 is KGHDR and CDR2 SFDVKD. CDR3 protein: CATSHATGGPLDTQYF. For the CDR3, the DNA is TGTGCCACCAGTCACGCGACAGGAGGCCCTCTGGATACGCAGTATTTT.

V gene TRBV20-1 combines with J gene TRBJ2-3; 8 bases map to TRBD2. In germline, CDR1 is DFQATT, CDR2 SNEGSKA (reference sequence). This CDR3 has 14 residues. V lost 0 bases to trimming and J lost 5 bases; unmatched junction nucleotides: 4. The CDR3 region has the DNA TGCAGTGCTAGAGAGGGACTAGGAGGAGATACGCAGTATTTT. This codes for CSAREGLGGDTQYF.

The V gene is TRBV20-1, the J gene TRBJ2-7; 12 bases fit TRBD2. Germline V gene sequence: CDR1 DFQATT, CDR2 SNEGSKA (reference sequence). After removal of 1 base from V and 4 bases from J, the junction contained 2 bases not matched to a gene. The CDR3 is 14 amino acids. CDR3 in amino acids: CSARGTSGKYEQYF. CDR3 sequence (DNA): TGCAGTGCTAGAGGGACTAGCGGGAAATACGAGCAGTACTTC.

This clonotype was recorded a few times. The V gene is TRBV11-2, the J gene TRBJ2-7, with 9 bases aligning to TRBD2. Germline CDR1 and CDR2: SGHAT and FQNNGV. The junction had 11 bases not matched to a gene; V was cut back by 5 bases and J by 0 bases. CDR3 length: 17 residues. This CDR3 is CASSVPQGSGSSYEQYF. The CDR3 nucleotides read TGTGCCAGCAGCGTCCCCCAGGGTAGCGGGAGCTCCTACGAGCAGTACTTC.

This clonotype appeared a few times. The chain uses TRBV11-3 and TRBJ2-1; TRBD1 agrees at 9 bases. There are 14 residues in the CDR3. V was pared by 6 bases and J by 8 bases, with 8 bases of the junction left unmatched. Germline CDR1 reads SGHNT; CDR2 reads YENEEA. The CDR3 DNA is TGTGCCAGCAGTCGCGACAGGGGGAGCGATGAGCAGTTCTTC. It codes for CASSRDRGSDEQFF.

This clonotype has only a few counts. This chain connects TRBV6-1 to TRBJ2-1; the D gene is possibly TRBD2 (6 bases). CDR3 length: 14 residues. The V gene's germline CDR1 is MNHNS and CDR2 SASEGT. V dropped 1 base and J dropped 3 bases, with 7 bases sitting between them. In DNA, the CDR3 is TGTGCCAGCAGTGAAGTAGCGGACTACAATGAGCAGTTCTTC. Amino acid sequence: CASSEVADYNEQFF.

The chain recombines TRBV7-9 with TRBJ1-2, with 9 bases identical to TRBD1. V shed 7 bases, J shed 8 bases, and the junction held 23 bases outside the gene matches. Germline V gene lookup returns CDR1 SEHNR and CDR2 FQNEAQ (reference sequence). The CDR3 covers 18 residues. CDR3: CASTTVGLKPGQGLGYTF. As DNA, the CDR3 is TGTGCCAGCACCACCGTTGGGCTTAAACCGGGACAGGGTTTGGGCTACACCTTC.

V is TRBV5-1 and J is TRBJ2-3; D is perhaps TRBD1 (6 bases). V gave up 2 bases and J gave up 2 bases, with 15 bases separating them. Per the germline V gene, CDR1 is SGHRS and CDR2 is YFSETQ. The CDR3 is 16 amino acids. The CDR3 sequence: CASSFQRTAYTDTQYF. The CDR3 region has the DNA TGCGCCAGCAGCTTCCAAAGGACAGCTTACACAGATACGCAGTATTTT.

In this sample, this clonotype turned up many times. The chain joins TRBV6-1 to TRBJ1-5; D is undetermined. The CDR3 runs 12 residues. Trimming shortened V by 4 bases and J by 0 bases, and 1 base separated the two germline ends. Germline V CDR1 and CDR2: MNHNS, SASEGT. The CDR3 is CASSVSNQPQHF. In DNA form, the CDR3 reads TGTGCCAGCAGTGTTAGCAATCAGCCCCAGCATTTT.

This clonotype was found a few times. The V and J genes are TRBV6-1 and TRBJ1-1, with a possible D match to TRBD1 (6 bases). Germline CDR1 reads MNHNS; CDR2 reads SASEGT. Trimming cost V 7 bases and J 4 bases, with 13 bases left between them. CDR3 length: 13 amino acids. The CDR3 is CASTDRTATEAFF. CDR3 bases: TGTGCCAGCACCGACCGGACAGCCACTGAAGCTTTCTTT.

The rearrangement joins TRBV28 to TRBJ1-2, with a possible D match to TRBD1 (5 bases). Deletions cut 5 bases from V and 8 bases from J, with 15 bases between. Germline CDR1 MDHEN, CDR2 SYDVKM. The CDR3 has 13 amino acids. Here the CDR3 reads CASSQQGLEGYTF. The CDR3 bases are TGTGCCAGCAGTCAGCAGGGCCTTGAGGGCTACACCTTC.

J is TRBJ2-7 and V is TRBV24-1; D perhaps matches TRBD1 (6 bases). The V end lost 3 bases, the J end lost 1 base, and 12 bases lay between the germline ends. Per the germline V gene, CDR1 is KGHDR and CDR2 is SFDVKD. This CDR3 has 15 amino acids. CDR3 sequence reads: CATSDGVRGSYEQYF. The DNA for the CDR3 is TGTGCCACCAGTGATGGAGTAAGGGGGTCCTACGAGCAGTACTTC.

The V and J genes are TRBV12-3 or TRBV12-4 and TRBJ2-7, with D possibly TRBD1 on 5 matching bases. The CDR3 sequence is 13 residues long. Trimming left V 4 bases short and J 10 bases short, with 17 bases between. This chain's CDR3 is CASSWGGAEAQYF. As DNA, the CDR3 is TGTGCCAGCAGTTGGGGTGGGGCAGAGGCCCAGTACTTC.

J is TRBJ2-1 and V is TRBV28; D possibly uses TRBD1 or TRBD2 (6 bases each). The CDR3 is 11 amino acids. CDR1 is MDHEN and CDR2 is SYDVKM in the germline V gene. With 6 bases removed from V and 9 bases from J, the gap between germline ends came to 9 bases. The CDR3 sequence: CASRGGLEQFF. CDR3 bases: TGTGCCAGCAGGGGGGGCCTTGAGCAGTTCTTC.

The chain links TRBV10-3 to TRBJ2-1; 7 nucleotides match TRBD1. The assigned J gene may be wrong: the sequence end matches TRBJ2-7 better. Germline V lookup: CDR1 ENHRY, CDR2 SYGVKD. This CDR3 comprises 14 residues. The CDR3 loop is CAISESGGYNEQYF. The CDR3, as DNA: TGTGCCATCAGTGAGTCAGGGGGCTACAATGAGCAGTACTTC.